Given below is one T cell receptor (beta chain) in context. The V gene end was trimmed by 3 bases and the J gene end by 7 bases; junction bases not matched to a gene: 6. Germline assignment: CDR1 KGHSH and CDR2 LQKENI. CDR3 length: 15 amino acids. The entry originates in a study of blood T cell repertoires in COVID-19. Across the study: COVID-19 samples from acute and convalescent phases originated in the United States, Italy and Spain. T cells, B-cell-depleted T cells, or PBMCs provided the cDNA or gDNA that served as material.

Repertoires were generated with immunoSEQ multiplex PCR, while TCRdb's copy carries only in-frame clones and drops some. The sample lists about 250,000 clones, roughly 86% occurring once. This TCR derives from a woman in her twenties or thirties with acute COVID-19. Input material: PBMCs or T cells enriched from blood (not recorded which). The chain couples TRBV18 to TRBJ1-6, with 7 bases that match TRBD1. CDR3 in DNA: TGTGCCAGCTCACCTGCCGGGACAGCAAATTCACCCCTCCACTTT. Translated: CASSPAGTANSPLHF.